This T cell receptor (beta chain) was captured in a study of T cell responses to AZD1222 COVID-19 vaccine. There are 15 residues in the CDR3. Germline V lookup: CDR1 SGDLS, CDR2 YYNGEE. V was pared by 0 bases and J by 2 bases, with 9 bases between. Sequenced by immunoSEQ multiplex PCR; TCRdb stores in-frame clones only, minus some. The table records under 200,000 clones, roughly 90% of them present only once. The sequencing used peripheral blood, collected on day 0 of AZD1222 vaccination. The chain has TRBV9 and TRBJ1-3; no reliable D call. The receptor was isolated from an adult in good health. Written as DNA, the CDR3 is TGTGCCAGCAGCGTAGGTCTAGGGACTGGAAACACCATATATTTT. Amino acids: CASSVGLGTGNTIYF.